The rows below give T cell receptor beta chains drawn from one sample of a study of tumor-infiltrating lymphocytes in oesophageal squamous cell carcinoma. TCRdb fed the PCR reads into MiXCR, producing one record per CDR3 protein. The sample includes about 21,000 distinct CDR3 sequences, more than 35% of them seen just once. Sequencing used esophageal tumor tissue. These receptors came from a male donor with esophageal squamous cell carcinoma. Both conserved end residues are part of each CDR3. The D gene is left open where the match is weak. Only some rows state a clone size, as once, few, many or a class for expanded clones.

>many|TRBV7-9|.|TRBJ2-7
CASSPAPSAYNEQYF
TGTGCCAGCAGCCCGGCTCCGTCGGCCTACAATGAGCAGTACTTC
>.|TRBV11-2|.|TRBJ2-2
CACRDTNTGELFF
TGTGCCTGCCGGGACACGAACACCGGGGAGCTGTTTTTT
>many|TRBV5-1|.|TRBJ2-3
CASSTLVGSTDTQYF
TGCGCCAGCAGCACCCTGGTAGGCTCCACAGATACGCAGTATTTT
>once|TRBV7-9|TRBD2|TRBJ2-1
CASSLGTSGSYNEQFF
TGTGCCAGCAGCTTAGGGACTAGCGGCTCCTACAATGAGCAGTTCTTC
>many|TRBV5-8|.|TRBJ2-5
CASSLASQETQYF
TGTGCCAGCAGCTTGGCCAGTCAAGAGACCCAGTACTTC
>.|TRBV11-2|.|TRBJ2-1
CASSFTPSSGNYNEQFF
TGTGCCAGCAGCTTCACTCCGTCAAGCGGCAACTACAATGAGCAGTTCTTC
>many|TRBV19|TRBD1|TRBJ1-1
CASSVTGGDTEAFF
TGTGCCAGTAGTGTTACAGGGGGCGACACTGAAGCTTTCTTT
>many|TRBV27|.|TRBJ1-5
CASRPLSNQPQHF
TGTGCCAGCAGACCTCTTAGCAATCAGCCCCAGCATTTT
>many|TRBV2|.|TRBJ2-7
CASRSQSYEQYF
TGTGCCAGCAGGAGCCAGTCCTACGAGCAGTACTTC
>.|TRBV12-3/TRBV12-4|.|TRBJ2-6
CASSSGTGANVLTF
TGTGCCAGCAGTTCAGGGACTGGGGCCAACGTCCTGACTTTC
>.|TRBV7-2|.|TRBJ2-3
CASSLGRDTQYF
TGTGCCAGCAGCTTAGGGAGAGATACGCAGTATTTT